These 7 T cell receptor beta chains were all obtained from the same sample, sequenced in a study of molecular identifiers for immune sequencing clone quantification. A single record per CDR3 protein comes from TCRdb applying MiXCR to the PCR reads. The sample records tens of thousands of distinct CDR3 sequences, under 20% being singletons. The specimen was naive CD8+ T cells from blood, with Jurkat cell RNA spiked in. Subset denoted: FACS-sorted CD8+CD4-CCR7+CD45RA+ naive T cells. The receptors derive from a human donor in good health. Some libraries in this study had Jurkat cell RNA spiked in.

This clonotype was counted at least ten times. The chain is built from TRBV12-3 or TRBV12-4 and TRBJ1-1; no definite D call. The CDR3 is 12 residues long. Trimming cost V 8 bases and J 0 bases, with 7 bases left between them. The DNA for the CDR3 is TGTGCCAGCGGGAAACTGAACACTGAAGCTTTCTTT. As protein: CASGKLNTEAFF.

This clonotype was seen repeatedly, ten times or more. The rearrangement uses TRBV12-3 or TRBV12-4 and TRBJ1-1; D is ambiguous. The CDR3 sequence is 13 residues long. V lost 10 bases to trimming and J lost 2 bases, with 14 bases between them. This CDR3 reads CATQTERNTEAFF. CDR3 DNA sequence: TGTGCCACCCAAACGGAGAGAAACACTGAAGCTTTCTTT.

This clonotype is categorized as medium-sized. This chain connects TRBV5-1 to TRBJ2-3; possibly TRBD1 for D (5 bases). The CDR3 sequence is 16 residues long. V was trimmed by 4 bases and J by 5 bases, leaving 20 bases between them. Germline V lookup: CDR1 SGHRS, CDR2 YFSETQ. The CDR3: CASSQVLRQPVDTQYF. DNA of the CDR3: TGCGCCAGCAGCCAGGTTTTGAGACAGCCGGTAGATACGCAGTATTTT.

This clonotype was seen many times. This chain joins TRBV29-1 and TRBJ2-5; possible D gene TRBD2, 6 bases. This CDR3 is built from 12 residues. Trimming cost V 2 bases and J 7 bases, with 11 bases left between them. CDR1 is SQVTM and CDR2 is ANQGSEA in the germline V gene. Here the CDR3 DNA reads TGCAGCGTTGAAAAGCCGGAGGGGACCCAGTACTTC. It yields the protein CSVEKPEGTQYF. Supplemented by reference TRBV29-1 and TRBJ2-5, the full variable domain reads SAVISQKPSRDICQRGTSLTIQCQVDSQVTMMFWYRQQPGQSLTLIATANQGSEATYESGFVIDKFPISRPNLTFSTLTVSNMSPEDSSIYLCSVEKPEGTQYFGPGTRLLVL.

This clonotype occurred many times. The chain uses TRBV4-2 and TRBJ2-1, with D perhaps matching TRBD2 (5 bases). The V and J ends lost 0 bases and 6 bases respectively, with 18 bases between them. Germline CDR1 LGHNA, CDR2 YNFKEQ. The CDR3 has 17 residues. The CDR3 is CASSQDRVATLSNEQFF. The CDR3 DNA reads as TGTGCCAGCAGCCAAGATCGGGTAGCGACCCTTAGCAATGAGCAGTTCTTC.

At least ten counts were recorded for this clonotype. J is TRBJ1-1 and V is TRBV4-3; a possible D gene is TRBD1 (5 bases). There are 15 residues in the CDR3. The V and J ends lost 0 bases and 2 bases respectively, with 10 bases between them. CDR1 is LGHNA, CDR2 YSLEER, per germline. The CDR3 DNA reads as TGCGCCAGCAGCCAAGATTCAGGGCGAAACACTGAAGCTTTCTTT. Protein: CASSQDSGRNTEAFF.

This clonotype was seen ten or more times. The chain is built from TRBV11-3 and TRBJ2-1, with D unclear. V was cut by 5 bases and J by 5 bases, with 10 bases left in between. The CDR3 spans 13 residues. Germline V gives CDR1 SGHNT, CDR2 YENEEA. CDR3: CASSPRHHNEQFF. Here the CDR3 DNA reads TGTGCCAGCAGCCCTAGACACCACAATGAGCAGTTCTTC. Together with reference TRBV11-3 and TRBJ2-1, the CDR3 gives the full variable domain: EAGVVQSPRYKIIEKKQPVAFWCNPISGHNTLYWYLQNLGQGPELLIRYENEEAVDDSQLPKDRFSAERLKGVDSTLKIQPAELGDSAVYLCASSPRHHNEQFFGPGTRLTVL.